The 26 T cell receptor beta chains reported below all come from one sample, sequenced in a study of CD8 T cells in ankylosing spondylitis. TCRdb independently ran MiXCR on the 5' RACE reads; one entry per CDR3 protein. The sample contains about 330,000 distinct CDR3 sequences, less than 9.5% of which appear only once. Their target antigens are unknown. Points from the study as a whole: Eight highly homologous variants made up a TCR beta motif, and this motif appeared characteristic of ankylosing spondylitis blood.

The sample was blood, either unsorted or a sorted T cell fraction (not recorded which). These TCRs come from a male donor with ankylosing spondylitis.

This clonotype was found a few times. This chain joins TRBV6-1 and TRBJ2-3; no definite D call. V was cut by 7 bases and J by 0 bases, with 11 bases left in between. The germline V gene encodes CDR1 MNHNS and CDR2 SASEGT. The CDR3 totals 14 residues. CDR3 nucleotides: TGTGCCAGCAAGCCAGAAACTAGCACAGATACGCAGTATTTT. Protein sequence: CASKPETSTDTQYF.

This clonotype was seen a handful of times. The chain employs TRBV4-2 and TRBJ2-7, with 7 positions matching TRBD1. This CDR3 has 14 residues. J lost 1 base, V lost 3 bases, and 3 bases had no gene match. Germline CDR1 LGHNA, CDR2 YNFKEQ. The CDR3: CASSHRDSSYEQYF. DNA for the CDR3: TGTGCCAGCAGCCACCGGGACAGTTCCTACGAGCAGTACTTC.

This clonotype was recorded many times. J is TRBJ1-1 and V is TRBV12-3 or TRBV12-4; the D is unclear. The germline V and J ends were trimmed by 3 bases and 7 bases, with 12 bases remaining between them. The CDR3 covers 13 residues. The CDR3 is CASSLGSSFEAFF. In DNA form, the CDR3 reads TGTGCCAGCAGTTTGGGGTCAAGCTTTGAAGCTTTCTTT.

This chain uses TRBV2 with TRBJ2-7, with a possible D match to TRBD1 (6 bases). The V and J ends lost 6 bases and 2 bases respectively, with 26 bases between them. CDR1 is SNHLY, CDR2 FYNNEI, per germline. This CDR3 has 18 amino acids. This CDR3 is CASRPTGTRNRKAYEQYF. CDR3 sequence (DNA): TGTGCCAGCAGACCTACCGGGACAAGAAACCGTAAGGCCTACGAGCAGTACTTC.

The sample holds many counts of this clonotype. V gene TRBV12-3 or TRBV12-4 combines with J gene TRBJ2-2; possible D gene TRBD1, 6 bases. The germline V and J ends were trimmed by 1 base and 4 bases, with 7 bases remaining between them. This CDR3 region has 14 residues. CDR3 residues: CASSLGTATGELFF. The CDR3 DNA is TGTGCCAGCAGTTTAGGGACAGCCACCGGGGAGCTGTTTTTT.

At least ten counts were recorded for this clonotype. The rearrangement links TRBV29-1 to TRBJ2-7, with 14 bases that match TRBD2. Trimming removed 6 bases from V and 0 bases from J; junction bases left unmatched: 7. Germline assignment: CDR1 SQVTM and CDR2 ANQGSEA. CDR3 length: 16 residues. The CDR3 region is CSVKGTSGSSSYEQYF. In nucleotides, the CDR3 is TGCAGCGTCAAAGGGACTAGCGGGAGTAGCTCCTACGAGCAGTACTTC.

This clonotype was found many times. V gene TRBV5-1 combines with J gene TRBJ2-3, with D unclear. V was pared by 3 bases and J by 0 bases, with 5 bases between. The CDR3 has 13 residues. Germline V gives CDR1 SGHRS, CDR2 YFSETQ. This CDR3 is CASSSGSTDTQYF. The CDR3 nucleotides read TGCGCCAGCAGCTCTGGGAGCACAGATACGCAGTATTTT.

The chain carries TRBV20-1 and TRBJ2-7; D might be TRBD1 (5 bases). Trimming removed 6 bases at V and 7 bases at J, with 16 bases between. Germline values: CDR1 DFQATT, CDR2 SNEGSKA (reference sequence). This CDR3 spans 12 amino acids. The CDR3 nucleotides are TGCAGTGCCGGCGGCGGACATGAGGAGCAGTACTTC. Protein sequence: CSAGGGHEEQYF.

This clonotype came up a few times. The V call is TRBV7-2, the J call TRBJ1-1; 7 bases line up with TRBD1. The CDR3 is made up of 14 amino acids. Germline-derived CDR1 and CDR2 are SGHTA and FQGNSA. J was trimmed by 10 bases and V by 5 bases; bases with no gene match: 13. In DNA form, the CDR3 reads TGTGCCAGCAGCCAGATCATGACAGGGTCCCGAGCTTTCTTT. It specifies CASSQIMTGSRAFF.

This clonotype appeared a single time. This chain links TRBV5-5 with TRBJ2-2; the match to TRBD2 covers 11 bases. There are 15 residues in the CDR3. Germline CDR1 and CDR2: SGHKS and YYEKEE (reference sequence). V shed 3 bases, J shed 8 bases, and the junction held 6 bases outside the gene matches. CDR3 DNA sequence: TGTGCCAGCAGCTCATACACTAGCGGGAGTGGGGAGCTGTTTTTT. This gives the protein CASSSYTSGSGELFF. The full variable domain, its missing parts supplied by reference TRBV5-5 and TRBJ2-2, is DAGVTQSPTHLIKTRGQQVTLRCSPISGHKSVSWYQQVLGQGPQFIFQYYEKEERGRGNFPDRFSARQFPNYSSELNVNALLLGDSALYLCASSSYTSGSGELFFGEGSRLTVL.

This clonotype was detected a few times. The chain recombines TRBV5-1 with TRBJ2-3, with D perhaps TRBD1 (6 bases). The germline V gene has CDR1 SGHRS and CDR2 YFSETQ. CDR3 size: 16 residues. Trimming took off 4 bases at V and 4 bases at J, with 19 bases between the two ends. The CDR3 DNA is TGCGCCAGCAGCCCCCGAAGAGGGGGTTGGGCAGATACGCAGTATTTT. Protein sequence: CASSPRRGGWADTQYF.

The rearrangement joins TRBV6-1 to TRBJ1-2, with 7 bases matching TRBD1. V shed 7 bases, J shed 4 bases, and the junction held 6 bases outside the gene matches. The CDR3 spans 13 residues. Germline CDR1 is MNHNS and CDR2 is SASEGT. The CDR3 bases are TGTGCCAGCACCAGGACAGGCGGCTATGGCTACACCTTC. Protein: CASTRTGGYGYTF.

The sample holds a few counts of this clonotype. The gene calls are TRBV29-1 and TRBJ2-7, with 9 nucleotides matching TRBD2. Germline V gene sequence: CDR1 SQVTM, CDR2 ANQGSEA. V was clipped by 7 bases and J by 4 bases; unmatched bases: 8. CDR3 length: 13 amino acids. The chain's CDR3 is CSAYSGSSYEQYF. As DNA, the CDR3 is TGCAGCGCTTATAGCGGGAGCTCATACGAGCAGTACTTC.

A few counts support this clonotype. The chain is built from TRBV2 and TRBJ2-1, with 13 bases fitting TRBD2. J was trimmed by 9 bases and V by 6 bases; bases with no gene match: 8. The CDR3 consists of 15 residues. In germline, CDR1 is SNHLY, CDR2 FYNNEI. The CDR3 nucleotides are TGTGCCAGCAGCATCCGGACTAGCGGGAGTCGTGAGCAGTTCTTC. Its translation: CASSIRTSGSREQFF.

This clonotype was seen ten or more times. V gene TRBV5-1 combines with J gene TRBJ1-2; maybe TRBD1 (6 bases). V was shortened by 6 bases and J by 5 bases, with 17 bases between the two germline ends. The germline gives CDR1 SGHRS, CDR2 YFSETQ. The CDR3 is 14 amino acids. As DNA, the CDR3 is TGCGCCAGCACCACCGTCGGGGGCGCGTATGGCTACACCTTC. This encodes CASTTVGGAYGYTF.

This clonotype has only a few counts. This rearrangement joins TRBV7-8 to TRBJ2-1; 7 bases agree with TRBD2. Trimming removed 4 bases from V and 7 bases from J; junction bases left unmatched: 7. Germline loops: CDR1 SGHVS, CDR2 FQNEAQ. The CDR3 is 14 residues long. CDR3: CASSWGGRRNEQFF. The CDR3 bases are TGTGCCAGCAGCTGGGGGGGGAGAAGAAATGAGCAGTTCTTC. The variable domain in full, with the rest retrieved from reference TRBV7-8 and TRBJ2-1, is GAGVSQSPRYKVAKRGQDVALRCDPISGHVSLFWYQQALGQGPEFLTYFQNEAQLDKSGLPSDRFFAERPEGSVSTLKIQRTQQEDSAVYLCASSWGGRRNEQFFGPGTRLTVL.

The rearrangement joins TRBV11-3 to TRBJ2-5; D unresolved. V was trimmed by 1 base and J by 3 bases, leaving 12 bases between them. Germline V gene lookup returns CDR1 SGHNT and CDR2 YENEEA. This CDR3 has 15 residues. The CDR3 region has the DNA TGTGCCAGCAGCTTAGGATTACGTCCAGAAGAGACCCAGTACTTC. Translated, it gives CASSLGLRPEETQYF.

The CDR3 loop is CASSFYRTGANVLTF. The CDR3, as DNA: TGTGCCAGCAGTTTCTACCGGACTGGGGCCAACGTCCTGACTTTC. The chain employs TRBV27 and TRBJ2-6; D is undetermined. This CDR3 is 15 amino acids long. Trimming took off 3 bases at V and 2 bases at J, with 8 bases between the two ends. The germline gives CDR1 MNHEY, CDR2 SMNVEV (reference sequence).

This sequence joins TRBV3-1 and TRBJ2-5; possibly TRBD1 for D (7 bases). The V end lost 0 bases, the J end lost 9 bases, and 23 bases lay between the germline ends. From germline, CDR1 is LGHDT and CDR2 YNNKEL (reference sequence). This CDR3 is 17 amino acids long. CDR3 region: CASSQDLGQRARGSQYF. The CDR3 DNA is TGTGCCAGCAGCCAAGATCTGGGTCAGCGGGCCAGGGGGTCCCAGTACTTC.

This clonotype was picked up a small number of times. The V gene is TRBV12-3 or TRBV12-4, the J gene TRBJ1-5, with 7 positions matching TRBD1. This CDR3 has 15 residues. V was clipped by 6 bases and J by 1 base; unmatched bases: 6. The CDR3 sequence is CASSPTGMSNQPQHF. The CDR3 DNA reads TGTGCCAGCAGCCCGACAGGGATGAGCAATCAGCCCCAGCATTTT.

This clonotype was seen a few times. This sequence joins TRBV7-3 and TRBJ2-5; 8 bases align to TRBD1. Germline trimming cut 3 bases from V and 5 bases from J; bases unmatched to any gene: 2. In germline, CDR1 is SGHTA, CDR2 FQGTGA. The CDR3 contains 13 residues. CDR3 sequence reads: CASSFRGLETQYF. Here the CDR3 DNA reads TGTGCCAGCAGCTTCAGGGGGCTGGAGACCCAGTACTTC.

CDR3 residues: CASSSRTSRGHDEQYF. CDR3 DNA sequence: TGTGCCAGCAGCTCCCGGACTAGTAGGGGTCATGACGAGCAGTACTTC. The genes are TRBV11-2 and TRBJ2-7, with 7 bases matching TRBD2. V was clipped by 4 bases and J by 5 bases; unmatched bases: 14. CDR3 length: 16 amino acids. CDR1 and CDR2 from the germline V gene are SGHAT and FQNNGV.

This clonotype was found many times. The CDR3 region has the DNA TGTGCCAGCAGCCCCGTTGCTGGTGAGCAGTTCTTC. Its protein is CASSPVAGEQFF. V usage is TRBV3-1 and J usage is TRBJ2-1; D remains unclear. V dropped 4 bases and J dropped 9 bases, with 10 bases sitting between them. Per the germline V gene, CDR1 is LGHDT and CDR2 is YNNKEL (reference sequence). The CDR3 is made up of 12 amino acids.

In the case of this clonotype: This may stem from a read error, because a much larger clone lies one nucleotide away. Given the absence of the conserved phenylalanine or tryptophan at the CDR3 end, a read error is likely. The chain links TRBV5-1 to TRBJ2-1, with 7 bases matching TRBD1. The CDR3 loop spans 14 amino acids. V trimming: 5 bases; J trimming: 0 bases; junction bases outside the gene matches: 2. From germline, CDR1 is SGHRS and CDR2 YFSETQ. The CDR3 DNA follows: TGCGCCAGCAGGCCAGGGGGCTCCTACAATGAGCAGTTCTTA. Protein product: CASRPGGSYNEQFL.

This clonotype was seen only a few times. V is TRBV7-9 and J is TRBJ2-1, with TRBD2 identical over 10 bases. J was trimmed by 3 bases and V by 8 bases; bases with no gene match: 13. The CDR3 is made up of 17 amino acids. The germline V gene encodes CDR1 SEHNR and CDR2 FQNEAQ (reference sequence). The CDR3 bases are TGTGCCAGCTTCTCTAGCGGGAGCGGGGTATTCTACAATGAGCAGTTCTTC. Translation gives CASFSSGSGVFYNEQFF.

This clonotype was seen many times. The J gene is TRBJ2-5, the V gene TRBV29-1, with D possibly being TRBD1 (7 bases). Deletions cut 6 bases from V and 5 bases from J, with 19 bases between. The CDR3 consists of 14 residues. Germline lookup yields CDR1 SQVTM and CDR2 ANQGSEA. The CDR3 bases are TGCAGCGTCCTGCCCCGGACAGGAGGGGAGACCCAGTACTTC. Protein product: CSVLPRTGGETQYF.